This entry lists 29 T cell receptor beta chains sequenced from one sample in a study of siplizumab effects on memory and regulatory T cells. TCRdb keeps only in-frame clones here, not all; method: immunoSEQ multiplex PCR. This table holds roughly 100,000 clones, approximately 94% found once. The material sequenced was CD4+ T cells sorted from blood. Receptors originate from a human donor in good health.

The chain joins TRBV18 to TRBJ1-1; 7 bases map to TRBD1. Germline V gene sequence: CDR1 KGHSH, CDR2 LQKENI. The CDR3 has 15 amino acids. Trimming at V came to 2 bases and at J to 4 bases, leaving 7 bases not matched to a gene. CDR3 protein: CASSPFGQGVTEAFF. The CDR3 coding sequence is TGTGCCAGCTCACCATTTGGGCAGGGGGTCACTGAAGCTTTCTTT.

The chain combines TRBV11-2 with TRBJ1-4; 7 bases line up with TRBD1. There are 14 residues in the CDR3. V shed 1 base and J 4 bases; nucleotides not matched to a gene: 0. CDR1 is SGHAT and CDR2 is FQNNGV in the germline V gene. CDR3 protein: CASSLGQGNEKLFF. The CDR3 DNA reads as TGTGCCAGCAGCTTAGGACAGGGTAATGAAAAACTGTTTTTT.

V and J are TRBV9 and TRBJ1-6; 8 bases are a match to TRBD1. V was pared by 0 bases and J by 6 bases, with 5 bases of the junction left unmatched. The CDR3 is 16 amino acids. Germline V lookup: CDR1 SGDLS, CDR2 YYNGEE. CDR3 residues: CASSVGHTGGNSPLHF. As DNA, the CDR3 is TGTGCCAGCAGCGTAGGTCATACAGGGGGTAATTCACCCCTCCACTTT. The full variable domain, in which reference TRBV9 and TRBJ1-6 provide the parts outside the CDR3, is DSGVTQTPKHLITATGQRVTLRCSPRSGDLSVYWYQQSLDQGLQFLIQYYNGEERAKGNILERFSAQQFPDLHSELNLSSLELGDSALYFCASSVGHTGGNSPLHFGNGTRLTVT.

The chain links TRBV5-1 to TRBJ2-3; the match to TRBD1 covers 7 bases. J lost 4 bases, V lost 2 bases, and 4 bases had no gene match. This CDR3 is 14 amino acids long. Looked up from germline, CDR1 is SGHRS and CDR2 is YFSETQ. As DNA, the CDR3 is TGCGCCAGCAGCTTACAGGGGCCCTCAGATACGCAGTATTTT. The encoded protein is CASSLQGPSDTQYF.

The chain couples TRBV15 to TRBJ1-4; 7 nucleotides match TRBD1. The V segment lost 0 bases and the J segment 7 bases; nucleotides outside the gene matches: 14. In germline, CDR1 is LNHNV, CDR2 YYDKDF (reference sequence). This CDR3 has 18 residues. The CDR3 DNA reads TGTGCCACCAGCAGAGATGAAAAGGGGGCTCTTCACGGTGAAAAACTGTTTTTT. It codes for CATSRDEKGALHGEKLFF.

The chain combines TRBV12-5 with TRBJ2-4; the match to TRBD2 covers 13 bases. Looked up from germline, CDR1 is LGHNT and CDR2 is FRNRAP. V was pared by 4 bases and J by 1 base, with 7 bases of the junction left unmatched. The CDR3 contains 18 residues. CDR3 protein: CASGSWTSGRLAKNIQYF. CDR3 nucleotides: TGTGCTAGTGGTTCTTGGACTAGCGGGAGATTGGCCAAAAACATTCAGTACTTC.

This clone appeared a single time. The chain recombines TRBV5-4 with TRBJ2-2; TRBD2 aligns across 7 bases. The CDR3 totals 16 residues. Unmatched junction bases numbered 7, after V lost 1 base and J lost 4 bases. Germline-derived CDR1 and CDR2 are SGHNT and YYREEE (reference sequence). The CDR3 DNA reads as TGTGCCAGCAGCTTGACTGGGGGGGGTCTCACCGGGGAGCTGTTTTTT. Residues: CASSLTGGGLTGELFF.

This rearrangement joins TRBV19 to TRBJ1-1; the D gene is possibly TRBD1 (6 bases). Germline CDR1 is LNHDA and CDR2 is SQIVND (reference sequence). CDR3 size: 14 residues. Trimming removed 4 bases at V and 1 base at J, with 10 bases between. CDR3: CASSKATGNTEAFF. The CDR3 DNA sequence: TGTGCCAGTAGTAAGGCGACAGGGAACACTGAAGCTTTCTTT.

The J gene is TRBJ2-1, the V gene TRBV19, with D perhaps assigned TRBD1 or TRBD2 (5 bases each). Germline CDR1 reads LNHDA; CDR2 reads SQIVND (reference sequence). CDR3 length: 16 amino acids. V was pared by 4 bases and J by 0 bases, with 13 bases between. The CDR3 sequence: CASSRGTGSSYNEQFF. The CDR3 DNA follows: TGTGCCAGTAGTAGAGGGACGGGGAGCTCCTACAATGAGCAGTTCTTC.

This rearrangement joins TRBV19 to TRBJ1-4, with TRBD1 matching 9 bases. The germline gives CDR1 LNHDA, CDR2 SQIVND (reference sequence). Trimming removed 3 bases from V and 14 bases from J; junction bases left unmatched: 10. The CDR3 has 14 residues. CDR3 sequence reads: CASSIREGTGRLFF. In DNA, the CDR3 is TGTGCCAGTAGTATCAGGGAGGGGACAGGGAGGCTGTTTTTT.

The V and J genes are TRBV9 and TRBJ2-3; TRBD1 aligns across 7 bases. This CDR3 comprises 17 residues. CDR1 is SGDLS, CDR2 YYNGEE, per germline. J lost 5 bases, V lost 2 bases, and 14 bases had no gene match. The CDR3 DNA sequence: TGTGCCAGCAGCGTCGTAGGTCCCCCAGGGGGTGGAGATACGCAGTATTTT. As protein: CASSVVGPPGGGDTQYF.

V and J are TRBV2 and TRBJ1-1, with TRBD1 identical over 9 bases. V dropped 11 bases and J dropped 6; count of bases not matched to a gene: 10. Germline loops: CDR1 SNHLY, CDR2 FYNNEI. The CDR3 contains 13 residues. The DNA for the CDR3 is TGTGCCTGCTCGGGACAGGGTGTCTCTGAAGCTTTCTTT. Its protein product is CACSGQGVSEAFF.

The chain uses TRBV25-1 and TRBJ1-1, with D possibly being TRBD1 (5 bases). Trimming stripped 3 bases from V and 7 bases from J, with 15 bases between. The CDR3 totals 14 residues. Per the germline V gene, CDR1 is MGHDK and CDR2 is SYGVNS. CDR3 in DNA: TGTGCCAGCAGTGAGAGGTGGGGCCAGGGTGAAGCTTTCTTT. It encodes CASSERWGQGEAFF.

The chain has TRBV5-1 and TRBJ1-4, with D perhaps matching TRBD1 (5 bases). The CDR3 extends over 14 amino acids. CDR1 SGHRS and CDR2 YFSETQ come from the germline V gene. V was trimmed by 0 bases and J by 7 bases, leaving 10 bases between them. CDR3 in DNA: TGCGCCAGCAGCTTGGGGGGGACCTTTGAAAAACTGTTTTTT. It specifies CASSLGGTFEKLFF.

The chain is built from TRBV6-1 and TRBJ2-3; tentative D call: TRBD1 (5 bases). The CDR3 is 13 residues long. Deletions cut 6 bases from V and 2 bases from J, with 9 bases between. Germline values: CDR1 MNHNS, CDR2 SASEGT. The CDR3 DNA is TGTGCCAGCAGCAGGGTTAACACAGATACGCAGTATTTT. This gives the protein CASSRVNTDTQYF.

V usage is TRBV28 and J usage is TRBJ1-5; perhaps TRBD1 as D (6 bases). V lost 4 bases and J lost 0, with 16 bases in between. Germline CDR1 MDHEN, CDR2 SYDVKM. The CDR3 length is 17 residues. CDR3 residues: CASSSPQGPASNQPQHF. The CDR3 region has the DNA TGTGCCAGCAGTTCCCCCCAGGGGCCTGCTAGCAATCAGCCCCAGCATTTT.

In the case of this clone: The sample carries other DNA sequences with the same CDR3. The chain couples TRBV20-1 to TRBJ2-5; D is ambiguous. The CDR3 has 10 residues. Germline lookup yields CDR1 DFQATT and CDR2 SNEGSKA (reference sequence). V was clipped by 3 bases and J by 5 bases, with 4 bases between them. CDR3 bases: TGCAGTGCTAGGAAGGAGACCCAGTACTTC. It encodes CSARKETQYF.

This clone was detected only once. The chain combines TRBV2 with TRBJ2-1; 8 bases are shared with TRBD1. Germline CDR1 is SNHLY and CDR2 is FYNNEI. The CDR3 is 13 residues long. Trimming removed 6 bases from V and 4 bases from J; junction bases left unmatched: 2. The CDR3 bases are TGTGCCAGCAGCGGACAGGGTTACAATGAGCAGTTCTTC. The encoded protein is CASSGQGYNEQFF.

V and J are TRBV7-8 and TRBJ2-1; D gene unclear. The CDR3 consists of 15 residues. The germline gives CDR1 SGHVS, CDR2 FQNEAQ. Trimming stripped 4 bases from V and 8 bases from J, with 18 bases between. This CDR3 reads CASSYGPARSDEQFF. The CDR3 bases are TGTGCCAGCAGCTACGGCCCTGCCAGGTCGGATGAGCAGTTCTTC. Full variable domain (outside the CDR3, taken from reference TRBV7-8 and TRBJ2-1): GAGVSQSPRYKVAKRGQDVALRCDPISGHVSLFWYQQALGQGPEFLTYFQNEAQLDKSGLPSDRFFAERPEGSVSTLKIQRTQQEDSAVYLCASSYGPARSDEQFFGPGTRLTVL.

The chain is built from TRBV5-4 and TRBJ2-1; 8 nucleotides match TRBD1. Germline lookup yields CDR1 SGHNT and CDR2 YYREEE (reference sequence). The CDR3 length is 15 residues. V was pared by 3 bases and J by 4 bases, with 6 bases of the junction left unmatched. This CDR3 is CASSSAGTGYNEQFF. The CDR3 nucleotides read TGTGCCAGCAGCTCAGCCGGGACAGGATACAATGAGCAGTTCTTC.

The rearrangement uses TRBV9 and TRBJ1-5; unclear D gene. The CDR3 runs to 14 residues. Germline lookup yields CDR1 SGDLS and CDR2 YYNGEE. Trimming took 0 bases from V and 8 from J, leaving 12 bases between them. The CDR3 spells CASSVAGGYEPQHF. The DNA for the CDR3 is TGTGCCAGCAGCGTAGCTGGCGGCTATGAGCCCCAGCATTTT. Complete variable domain (other parts from reference TRBV9 and TRBJ1-5): DSGVTQTPKHLITATGQRVTLRCSPRSGDLSVYWYQQSLDQGLQFLIQYYNGEERAKGNILERFSAQQFPDLHSELNLSSLELGDSALYFCASSVAGGYEPQHFGDGTRLSIL.

This clone was seen only once. This chain connects TRBV11-2 to TRBJ2-5; perhaps TRBD2 as D (6 bases). The CDR3 spans 14 residues. V was pared by 2 bases and J by 2 bases, with 9 bases between. Germline V gene sequence: CDR1 SGHAT, CDR2 FQNNGV. CDR3 bases: TGTGCCAGCAGCTTACTAGCGAGACAAGAGACCCAGTACTTC. This codes for CASSLLARQETQYF.

This chain joins TRBV5-1 and TRBJ2-3; maybe TRBD1 (6 bases). The germline V gene has CDR1 SGHRS and CDR2 YFSETQ. The ends were cut back, 0 bases at V and 0 bases at J, with 8 bases in the middle. The CDR3 length is 15 residues. This chain's CDR3 is CASSLARGSTDTQYF. DNA of the CDR3: TGCGCCAGCAGCTTGGCCAGGGGAAGCACAGATACGCAGTATTTT.

The genes are TRBV30 and TRBJ2-1, with 12 nucleotides matching TRBD2. Unmatched junction bases numbered 4, after V lost 0 bases and J lost 4 bases. The CDR3 totals 16 residues. CDR1 is GTSNPN and CDR2 is SVGIG in the germline V gene (reference sequence). CDR3 sequence reads: CAWSVGTSGGYNEQFF. The DNA for the CDR3 is TGTGCCTGGAGTGTAGGTACTAGCGGGGGGTACAATGAGCAGTTCTTC.

V usage is TRBV30 and J usage is TRBJ2-1, with D uncertain. V was clipped by 3 bases and J by 6 bases, with 6 bases between them. CDR3 length: 11 amino acids. Per the germline V gene, CDR1 is GTSNPN and CDR2 is SVGIG (reference sequence). CDR3 coding DNA: TGTGCCTGGAGCGGTCTCAATGAGCAGTTCTTC. Protein product: CAWSGLNEQFF.

The CDR3 nucleotides read TGTGCCAGCAGCCAGGGACGGAACACAGATACGCAGTATTTT. It is translated as CASSQGRNTDTQYF. The rearrangement links TRBV7-2 to TRBJ2-3, with D tentatively TRBD1 or TRBD2 (5 bases each). The CDR3 contains 14 residues. V shed 5 bases and J shed 2 bases, with 11 bases lying between them. Germline loops: CDR1 SGHTA, CDR2 FQGNSA.

The chain employs TRBV11-2 and TRBJ1-1, with TRBD1 as a possible D gene (5 bases). The germline CDR1 and CDR2 sequences are SGHAT and FQNNGV. Trimming pared 3 bases from V and 0 bases from J, leaving 17 bases between. The CDR3 loop spans 17 amino acids. Here the CDR3 reads CASSFPIRGDLNTEAFF. The CDR3 nucleotides read TGTGCCAGCAGCTTCCCTATTCGGGGGGATCTGAACACTGAAGCTTTCTTT.

This clone appeared a single time. V gene TRBV5-6 combines with J gene TRBJ2-1; D assignment may be TRBD1 or TRBD2 (6 bases each). The germline gives CDR1 SGHDT, CDR2 YYEEEE. This CDR3 comprises 15 residues. With 0 bases removed from V and 7 bases from J, the gap between germline ends came to 14 bases. CDR3 DNA sequence: TGTGCCAGCAGCTTGGTCGGGGGCGCGAGTAATGAGCAGTTCTTC. Protein: CASSLVGGASNEQFF. Looking up the rest from reference TRBV5-6 and TRBJ2-1 gives the full variable domain: DAGVTQSPTHLIKTRGQQVTLRCSPKSGHDTVSWYQQALGQGPQFIFQYYEEEERQRGNFPDRFSGHQFPNYSSELNVNALLLGDSALYLCASSLVGGASNEQFFGPGTRLTVL.

The chain couples TRBV6-1 to TRBJ1-5, with D unclear. Trimming stripped 7 bases from V and 2 bases from J, with 9 bases between. CDR3 length: 13 residues. Germline V gene sequence: CDR1 MNHNS, CDR2 SASEGT. The CDR3 sequence is CASILGRNQPQHF. For the CDR3, the DNA is TGTGCCAGCATTCTAGGGCGCAATCAGCCCCAGCATTTT.